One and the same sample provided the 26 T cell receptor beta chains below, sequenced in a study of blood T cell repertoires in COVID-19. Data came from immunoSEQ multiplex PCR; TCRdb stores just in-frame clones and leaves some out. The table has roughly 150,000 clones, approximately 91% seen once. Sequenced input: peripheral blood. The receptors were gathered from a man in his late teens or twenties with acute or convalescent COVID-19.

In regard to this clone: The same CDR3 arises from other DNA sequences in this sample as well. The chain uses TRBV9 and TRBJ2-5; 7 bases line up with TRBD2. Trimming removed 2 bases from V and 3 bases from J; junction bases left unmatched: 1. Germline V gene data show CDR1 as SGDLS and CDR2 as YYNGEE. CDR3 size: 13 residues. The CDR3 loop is CASSVRGEETQYF. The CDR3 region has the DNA TGTGCCAGCAGCGTCCGGGGGGAAGAGACCCAGTACTTC.

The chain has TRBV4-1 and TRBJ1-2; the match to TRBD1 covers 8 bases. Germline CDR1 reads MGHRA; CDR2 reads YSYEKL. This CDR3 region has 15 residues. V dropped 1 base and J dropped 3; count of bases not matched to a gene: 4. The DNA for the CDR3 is TGCGCCAGCAGCCAAGGGACAGGGTTCTACTATGGCTACACCTTC. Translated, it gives CASSQGTGFYYGYTF.

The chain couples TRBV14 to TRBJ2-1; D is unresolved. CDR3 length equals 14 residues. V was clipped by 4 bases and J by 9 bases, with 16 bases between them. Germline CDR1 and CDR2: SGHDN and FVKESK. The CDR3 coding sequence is TGTGCCAGCAGCCTTGGTGGGCTCGGATTTGAGCAGTTCTTC. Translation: CASSLGGLGFEQFF.

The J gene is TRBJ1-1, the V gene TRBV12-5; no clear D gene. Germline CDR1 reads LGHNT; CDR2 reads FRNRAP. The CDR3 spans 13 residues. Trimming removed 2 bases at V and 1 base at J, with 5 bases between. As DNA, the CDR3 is TGTGCTAGTGGTTTGAACGGGAACACTGAAGCTTTCTTT. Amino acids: CASGLNGNTEAFF.

The CDR3 DNA reads as TGTGCCATCAGTCCCCGGACAGGGGATGGGAATGAGCAGTTCTTC. Protein: CAISPRTGDGNEQFF. The gene calls are TRBV10-3 and TRBJ2-1, with TRBD1 matching 9 bases. The V segment lost 5 bases and the J segment 7 bases; nucleotides outside the gene matches: 9. This CDR3 comprises 15 residues. CDR1 is ENHRY, CDR2 SYGVKD, per germline.

CDR3 protein: CATSSRDRGWISTEAFF. CDR3 DNA sequence: TGTGCCACCAGCAGCCGGGACAGGGGTTGGATTTCCACTGAAGCTTTCTTT. This rearrangement joins TRBV15 to TRBJ1-1; 10 nucleotides agree with TRBD1. Germline V gene sequence: CDR1 LNHNV, CDR2 YYDKDF (reference sequence). The CDR3 loop spans 17 amino acids. The junction had 11 bases not matched to a gene; V was cut back by 3 bases and J by 4 bases. The full variable domain, in which reference TRBV15 and TRBJ1-1 provide the parts outside the CDR3, is DAMVIQNPRYQVTQFGKPVTLSCSQTLNHNVMYWYQQKSSQAPKLLFHYYDKDFNNEADTPDNFQSRRPNTSFCFLDIRSPGLGDTAMYLCATSSRDRGWISTEAFFGQGTRLTVV.

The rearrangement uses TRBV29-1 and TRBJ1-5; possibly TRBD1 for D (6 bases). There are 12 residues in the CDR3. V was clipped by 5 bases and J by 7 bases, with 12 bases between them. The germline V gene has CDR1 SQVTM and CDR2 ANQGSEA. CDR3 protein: CSVSDSLQPQHF. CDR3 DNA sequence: TGCAGCGTTTCGGACAGTTTGCAGCCCCAGCATTTT. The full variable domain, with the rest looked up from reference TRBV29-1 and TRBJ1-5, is SAVISQKPSRDICQRGTSLTIQCQVDSQVTMMFWYRQQPGQSLTLIATANQGSEATYESGFVIDKFPISRPNLTFSTLTVSNMSPEDSSIYLCSVSDSLQPQHFGDGTRLSIL.

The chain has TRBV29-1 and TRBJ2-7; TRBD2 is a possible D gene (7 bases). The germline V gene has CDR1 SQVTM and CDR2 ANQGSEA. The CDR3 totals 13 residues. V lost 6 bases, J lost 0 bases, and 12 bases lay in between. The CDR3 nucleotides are TGCAGCGTCGGAGGGGGGGGCTCCTACGAGCAGTACTTC. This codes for CSVGGGGSYEQYF.

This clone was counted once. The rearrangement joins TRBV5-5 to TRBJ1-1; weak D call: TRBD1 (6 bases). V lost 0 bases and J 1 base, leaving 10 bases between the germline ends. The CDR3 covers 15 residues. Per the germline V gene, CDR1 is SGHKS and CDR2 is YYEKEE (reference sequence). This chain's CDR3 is CASSLVRGRNTEAFF. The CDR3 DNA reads TGTGCCAGCAGCTTGGTAAGGGGGAGGAACACTGAAGCTTTCTTT.

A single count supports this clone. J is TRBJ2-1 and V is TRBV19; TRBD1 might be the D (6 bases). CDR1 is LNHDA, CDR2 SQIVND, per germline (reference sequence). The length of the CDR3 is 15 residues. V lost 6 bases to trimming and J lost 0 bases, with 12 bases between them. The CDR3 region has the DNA TGTGCCAGTAGCCATGACAGGAGCTCCTACAATGAGCAGTTCTTC. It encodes CASSHDRSSYNEQFF.

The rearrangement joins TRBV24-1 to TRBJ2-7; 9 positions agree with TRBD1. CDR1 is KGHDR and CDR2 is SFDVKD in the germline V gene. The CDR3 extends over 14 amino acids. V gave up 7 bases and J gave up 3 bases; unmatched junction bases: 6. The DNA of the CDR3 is TGTGCCACCAGCGGGACAGGGAGCATCTACGAGCAGTACTTC. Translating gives CATSGTGSIYEQYF.

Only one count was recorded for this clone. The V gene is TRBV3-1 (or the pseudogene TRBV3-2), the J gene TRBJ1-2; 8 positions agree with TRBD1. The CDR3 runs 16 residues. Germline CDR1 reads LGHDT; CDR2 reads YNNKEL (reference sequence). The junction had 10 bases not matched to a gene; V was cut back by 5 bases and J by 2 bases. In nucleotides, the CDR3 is TGTGCCAGCAGCTCCAGACCCGGACAGGGCAACTATGGCTACACCTTC. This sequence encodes CASSSRPGQGNYGYTF.

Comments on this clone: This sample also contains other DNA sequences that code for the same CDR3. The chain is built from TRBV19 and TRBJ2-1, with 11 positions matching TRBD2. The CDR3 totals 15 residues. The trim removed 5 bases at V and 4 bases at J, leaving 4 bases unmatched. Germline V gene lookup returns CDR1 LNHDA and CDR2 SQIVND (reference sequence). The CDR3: CASSRTSGGYNEQFF. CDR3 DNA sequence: TGTGCCAGTAGTCGAACTAGCGGGGGTTACAATGAGCAGTTCTTC.

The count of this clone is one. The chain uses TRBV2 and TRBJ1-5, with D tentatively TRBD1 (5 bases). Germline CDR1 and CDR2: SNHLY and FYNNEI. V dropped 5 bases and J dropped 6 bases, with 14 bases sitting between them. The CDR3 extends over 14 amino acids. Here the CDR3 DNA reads TGTGCCAGCAGTCCGACGGGGACTGGTCAGCCCCAGCATTTT. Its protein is CASSPTGTGQPQHF.

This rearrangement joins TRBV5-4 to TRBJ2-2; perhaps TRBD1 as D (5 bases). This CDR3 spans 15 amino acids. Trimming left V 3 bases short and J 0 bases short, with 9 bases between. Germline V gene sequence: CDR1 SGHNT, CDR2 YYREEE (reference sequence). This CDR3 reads CASSWSGSNTGELFF. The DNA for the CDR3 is TGTGCCAGCAGCTGGTCAGGGTCGAACACCGGGGAGCTGTTTTTT.

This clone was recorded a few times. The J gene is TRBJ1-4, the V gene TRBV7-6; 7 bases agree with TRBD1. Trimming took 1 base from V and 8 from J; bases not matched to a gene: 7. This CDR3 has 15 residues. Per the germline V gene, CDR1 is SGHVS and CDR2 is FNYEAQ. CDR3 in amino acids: CASSLGQGGDEKLFF. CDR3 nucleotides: TGTGCCAGCAGCTTAGGACAGGGTGGGGACGAAAAACTGTTTTTT.

The CDR3 sequence: CASSILQGNQPQHF. CDR3 in DNA: TGTGCCAGTAGTATACTACAGGGTAATCAGCCCCAGCATTTT. V is TRBV19 and J is TRBJ1-5, with D perhaps TRBD1 (6 bases). Germline assignment: CDR1 LNHDA and CDR2 SQIVND (reference sequence). Trimming took 2 bases from V and 4 from J, leaving 9 bases between them. The CDR3 has 14 residues.

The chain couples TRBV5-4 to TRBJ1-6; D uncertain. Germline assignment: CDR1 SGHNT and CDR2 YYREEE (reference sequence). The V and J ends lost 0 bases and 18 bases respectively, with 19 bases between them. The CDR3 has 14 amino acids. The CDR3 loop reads CASSLEGETLSPHF. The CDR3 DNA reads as TGTGCCAGCAGCTTGGAGGGAGAAACCCTCTCCCCCCACTTT.

The CDR3 here is CASSVGLAGYTYEQYF. Written as DNA, the CDR3 is TGTGCCAGCAGCGTAGGGTTAGCGGGGTATACCTACGAGCAGTACTTC. The chain couples TRBV9 to TRBJ2-7; the match to TRBD2 covers 8 bases. Losses at the gene ends were 0 bases for V and 2 bases for J; bases not matched to a gene: 7. Germline V CDR1 and CDR2: SGDLS, YYNGEE. The CDR3 has 16 residues.

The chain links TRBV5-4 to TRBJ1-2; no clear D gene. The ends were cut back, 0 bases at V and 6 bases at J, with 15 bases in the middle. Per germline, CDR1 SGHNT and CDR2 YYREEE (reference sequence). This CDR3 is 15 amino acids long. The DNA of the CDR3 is TGTGCCAGCAGCTTGGCATTCGAGGTGGGAGATGGCTACACCTTC. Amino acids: CASSLAFEVGDGYTF.

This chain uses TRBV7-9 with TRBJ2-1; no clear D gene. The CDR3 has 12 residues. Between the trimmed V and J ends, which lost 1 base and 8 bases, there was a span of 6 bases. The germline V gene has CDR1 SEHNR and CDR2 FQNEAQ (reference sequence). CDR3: CASSLVLDEQFF. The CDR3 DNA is TGTGCCAGCAGCTTAGTCCTAGATGAGCAGTTCTTC.

The CDR3 region has the DNA TGTGCCAGCTCCCCCATTGGCAGGGTAGTCGAGCAGTACTTC. Translation gives CASSPIGRVVEQYF. This chain uses TRBV18 with TRBJ2-7, with a tentative D call TRBD1 (5 bases). The CDR3 runs to 14 residues. The V gene's germline CDR1 is KGHSH and CDR2 LQKENI. V was shortened by 6 bases and J by 6 bases, with 18 bases between the two germline ends.

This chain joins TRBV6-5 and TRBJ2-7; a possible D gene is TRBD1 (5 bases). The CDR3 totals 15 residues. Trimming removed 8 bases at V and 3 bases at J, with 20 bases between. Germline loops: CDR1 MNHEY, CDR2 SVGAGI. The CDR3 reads CASGFRPGPFYEQYF. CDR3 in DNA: TGTGCCAGCGGCTTCCGGCCAGGGCCCTTCTACGAGCAGTACTTC.

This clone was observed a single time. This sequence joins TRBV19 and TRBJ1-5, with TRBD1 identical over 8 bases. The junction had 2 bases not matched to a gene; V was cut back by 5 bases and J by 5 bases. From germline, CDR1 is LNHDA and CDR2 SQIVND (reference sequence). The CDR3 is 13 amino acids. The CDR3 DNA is TGTGCCAGTAGTTTGGACAGGGATCAGCCCCAGCATTTT. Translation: CASSLDRDQPQHF.

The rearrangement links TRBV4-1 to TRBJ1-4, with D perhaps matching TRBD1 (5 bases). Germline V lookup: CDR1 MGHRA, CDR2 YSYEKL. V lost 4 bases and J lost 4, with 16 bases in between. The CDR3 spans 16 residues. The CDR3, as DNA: TGCGCCAGCAGCCCCCTATCTGGGGGAGGTAATGAAAAACTGTTTTTT. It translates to CASSPLSGGGNEKLFF.

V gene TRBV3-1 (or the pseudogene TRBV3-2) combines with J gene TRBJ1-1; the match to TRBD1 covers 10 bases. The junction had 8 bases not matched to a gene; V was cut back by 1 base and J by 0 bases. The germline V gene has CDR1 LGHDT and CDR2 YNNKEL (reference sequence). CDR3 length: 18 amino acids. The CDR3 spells CASSQGFGTGVMNTEAFF. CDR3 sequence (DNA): TGTGCCAGCAGCCAAGGGTTTGGGACAGGGGTTATGAACACTGAAGCTTTCTTT.